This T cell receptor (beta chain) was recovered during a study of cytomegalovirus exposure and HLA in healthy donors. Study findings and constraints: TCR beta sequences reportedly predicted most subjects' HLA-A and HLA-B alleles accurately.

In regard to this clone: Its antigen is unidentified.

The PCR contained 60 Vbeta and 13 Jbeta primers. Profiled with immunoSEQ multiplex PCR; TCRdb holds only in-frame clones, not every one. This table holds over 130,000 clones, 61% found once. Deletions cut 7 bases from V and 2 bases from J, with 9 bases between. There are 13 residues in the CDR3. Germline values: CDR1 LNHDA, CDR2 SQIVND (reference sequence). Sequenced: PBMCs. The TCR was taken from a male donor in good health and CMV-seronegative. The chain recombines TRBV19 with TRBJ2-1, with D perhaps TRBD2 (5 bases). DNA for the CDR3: TGTGCCAGTAACGAGGGCGCCTACAATGAGCAGTTCTTC. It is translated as CASNEGAYNEQFF.